Listed here are 17 T cell receptor beta chains from one sample, sequenced in a study of blood T cell repertoires in COVID-19. Method: immunoSEQ multiplex PCR; TCRdb's copy keeps in-frame clones and lacks some. The table shows more than 85,000 clones, with roughly 85% occurring only once. Material for sequencing was peripheral blood. Receptors were obtained from a man aged 70 or older with acute or convalescent COVID-19.

The V and J genes are TRBV3-1 (or the pseudogene TRBV3-2) and TRBJ1-2; TRBD1 aligns across 9 bases. Trimming at V came to 6 bases and at J to 8 bases, leaving 16 bases not matched to a gene. The CDR3 is 16 amino acids. Germline V gene lookup returns CDR1 LGHDT and CDR2 YNNKEL (reference sequence). In nucleotides, the CDR3 is TGTGCCAGCAGACCTACCCCGGGACAGGGTTTACTCGGCTACACCTTC. This codes for CASRPTPGQGLLGYTF.

The rearrangement joins TRBV30 to TRBJ1-1, with D unresolved. From germline, CDR1 is GTSNPN and CDR2 SVGIG (reference sequence). The V gene lost 0 bases and the J gene lost 4 bases, with 3 bases spanning the gap. CDR3 size: 11 residues. The CDR3 loop reads CAWSVLTEAFF. The CDR3 region has the DNA TGTGCCTGGAGTGTCCTCACTGAAGCTTTCTTT.

The rearrangement uses TRBV19 and TRBJ1-5, with 9 bases aligning to TRBD1. Losses at the gene ends were 4 bases for V and 5 bases for J; bases not matched to a gene: 9. Germline values: CDR1 LNHDA, CDR2 SQIVND (reference sequence). CDR3 length equals 16 residues. CDR3 protein: CASSRGQGRRHQPQHF. In DNA, the CDR3 is TGTGCCAGTAGTAGGGGACAGGGAAGAAGGCATCAGCCCCAGCATTTT. Full variable domain (outside the CDR3, taken from reference TRBV19 and TRBJ1-5): DGGITQSPKYLFRKEGQNVTLSCEQNLNHDAMYWYRQDPGQGLRLIYYSQIVNDFQKGDIAEGYSVSREKKESFPLTVTSAQKNPTAFYLCASSRGQGRRHQPQHFGDGTRLSIL.

The gene calls are TRBV11-3 and TRBJ1-1; the match to TRBD1 covers 8 bases. Trimming at V came to 1 base and at J to 2 bases, leaving 3 bases not matched to a gene. The CDR3 runs to 15 residues. In germline, CDR1 is SGHNT, CDR2 YENEEA. The CDR3 here is CASSLGTGPNTEAFF. As DNA, the CDR3 is TGTGCCAGCAGCTTAGGGACAGGGCCTAACACTGAAGCTTTCTTT.

The table lists this clone with a few counts. The rearrangement joins TRBV5-4 to TRBJ1-2; D gene unclear. Per the germline V gene, CDR1 is SGHNT and CDR2 is YYREEE (reference sequence). Trimming removed 1 base at V and 4 bases at J, with 11 bases between. This CDR3 spans 14 amino acids. The CDR3 DNA follows: TGTGCCAGCAGCTTGTCCGGTCCTGGCTATGGCTACACCTTC. Its translation is CASSLSGPGYGYTF.

The chain joins TRBV10-3 to TRBJ1-6; 8 bases are shared with TRBD1. V trimming: 4 bases; J trimming: 6 bases; junction bases outside the gene matches: 2. CDR1 and CDR2 from the germline V gene are ENHRY and SYGVKD. This CDR3 has 14 amino acids. The CDR3 nucleotides are TGTGCCATCAGTGGGGGGACAGGTAATTCACCCCTCCACTTT. Translating gives CAISGGTGNSPLHF.

This clone appeared a single time. The chain is built from TRBV7-3 and TRBJ2-3, with 11 bases matching TRBD2. Germline V gives CDR1 SGHTA, CDR2 FQGTGA. The CDR3 runs 19 residues. The J segment lost 0 bases and the V segment lost 4 bases, leaving 12 bases of the junction unmatched. CDR3 residues: CASSSNPPGLAASTDTQYF. CDR3 DNA sequence: TGTGCCAGCAGCTCCAACCCACCGGGACTAGCGGCTAGCACAGATACGCAGTATTTT.

The rearrangement uses TRBV19 and TRBJ2-3; 9 nucleotides match TRBD2. Per germline, CDR1 LNHDA and CDR2 SQIVND (reference sequence). V lost 7 bases, J lost 4 bases, and 12 bases stayed unmatched. This CDR3 contains 16 residues. CDR3 protein: CASTRRVAGDSDTQYF. The CDR3 DNA reads as TGTGCCAGTACCCGGAGGGTAGCGGGGGACTCAGATACGCAGTATTTT.

This chain connects TRBV25-1 to TRBJ1-1; D is unclear. The germline V gene has CDR1 MGHDK and CDR2 SYGVNS. The CDR3 consists of 17 residues. The V gene lost 1 base and the J gene lost 0 bases, with 15 bases spanning the gap. The CDR3 reads CASSECQGREVNTEAFF. The CDR3 DNA reads TGTGCCAGCAGTGAATGCCAAGGGCGGGAGGTGAACACTGAAGCTTTCTTT.

With respect to this clone: Without the conserved terminal phenylalanine or tryptophan, this CDR3 likely stems from a read error. The DNA is omitted, as the CDR3 cannot be located on it reliably, and the CDR3 follows TCRdb's listing. The chain uses TRBV27 and TRBJ2-7; the table's D call, TRBD1, has no DNA check behind it. Germline CDR1 is MNHEY and CDR2 is SMNVEV (reference sequence). The CDR3 has 14 residues if both end residues are counted. The CDR3 sequence is CASSIRTAYEQPLG.

The chain employs TRBV2 and TRBJ2-2; TRBD1 agrees at 8 bases. The CDR3 covers 16 residues. The ends lost 5 bases at V and 7 bases at J; junction bases unmatched: 12. Per germline, CDR1 SNHLY and CDR2 FYNNEI. The CDR3 reads CASSPSRGQGIGELFF. CDR3 bases: TGTGCCAGCAGTCCCTCCCGTGGACAGGGTATCGGGGAGCTGTTTTTT.

This chain's CDR3 is CAWGRTRGGADTQYF. CDR3 nucleotide sequence: TGTGCCTGGGGAAGAACCCGGGGGGGGGCAGATACGCAGTATTTT. The V call is TRBV30, the J call TRBJ2-3, with 8 bases identical to TRBD2. With V trimmed by 5 bases and J by 4 bases, 11 bases remained unmatched. CDR1 GTSNPN and CDR2 SVGIG come from the germline V gene (reference sequence). The CDR3 runs to 15 residues. The complete variable domain, with remaining parts taken from reference TRBV30 and TRBJ2-3, reads SQTIHQWPATLVQPVGSPLSLECTVEGTSNPNLYWYRQAAGRGLQLLFYSVGIGQISSEVPQNLSASRPQDRQFILSSKKLLLSDSGFYLCAWGRTRGGADTQYFGPGTRLTVL.

This sequence joins TRBV11-2 and TRBJ1-1; tentatively, D is TRBD1 (6 bases). V was trimmed by 0 bases and J by 5 bases, leaving 16 bases between them. From germline, CDR1 is SGHAT and CDR2 FQNNGV. This CDR3 region has 16 residues. The CDR3 sequence is CASSLDFGGARTEAFF. For the CDR3, the DNA is TGTGCCAGCAGCTTAGATTTCGGGGGGGCTAGGACTGAAGCTTTCTTT.

The rearrangement links TRBV11-3 to TRBJ2-1; tentatively, D is TRBD1 (6 bases). Trimming cost V 5 bases and J 0 bases, with 20 bases left between them. The CDR3 is 18 amino acids. Germline V gives CDR1 SGHNT, CDR2 YENEEA. CDR3 DNA: TGTGCCAGCAGCAAGAGGGGGAATGAGGCCTCCTCCTACAATGAGCAGTTCTTC. Translating gives CASSKRGNEASSYNEQFF.

The chain combines TRBV3-1 (or the pseudogene TRBV3-2) with TRBJ2-5; 8 bases align to TRBD1. CDR3 size: 15 residues. Trimming at V came to 5 bases and at J to 4 bases, leaving 9 bases not matched to a gene. The V gene's germline CDR1 is LGHDT and CDR2 YNNKEL (reference sequence). The CDR3 here is CASSIQRQGAETQYF. As DNA, the CDR3 is TGTGCCAGCAGCATTCAAAGGCAGGGGGCAGAGACCCAGTACTTC.

The rearrangement joins TRBV12-3 or TRBV12-4 to TRBJ2-1; D might be TRBD1 (5 bases). This CDR3 contains 12 residues. Trimming removed 3 bases at V and 6 bases at J, with 6 bases between. CDR3 in DNA: TGTGCCAGCAGTTTCCAGGGCAATGAGCAGTTCTTC. It specifies CASSFQGNEQFF.

The gene calls are TRBV12-5 and TRBJ1-5; D might be TRBD1 (6 bases). The length of the CDR3 is 14 residues. Trimming pared 6 bases from V and 11 bases from J, leaving 20 bases between. The germline V gene has CDR1 LGHNT and CDR2 FRNRAP. The CDR3 is CASGYGDTPWTQHF. The CDR3 region has the DNA TGTGCTAGTGGCTACGGGGACACTCCTTGGACCCAGCATTTT.